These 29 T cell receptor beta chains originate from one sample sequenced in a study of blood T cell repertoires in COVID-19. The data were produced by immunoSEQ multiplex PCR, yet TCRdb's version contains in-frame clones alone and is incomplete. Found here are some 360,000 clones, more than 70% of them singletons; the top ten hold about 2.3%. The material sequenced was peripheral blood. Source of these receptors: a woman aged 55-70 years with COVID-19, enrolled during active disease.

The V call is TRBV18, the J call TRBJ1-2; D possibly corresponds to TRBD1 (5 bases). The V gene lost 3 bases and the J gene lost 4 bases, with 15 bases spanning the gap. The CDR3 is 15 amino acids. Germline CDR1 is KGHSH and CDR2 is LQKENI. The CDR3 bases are TGTGCCAGCTCACCCGACAGACAAAAGCCCTATGGCTACACCTTC. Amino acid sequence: CASSPDRQKPYGYTF.

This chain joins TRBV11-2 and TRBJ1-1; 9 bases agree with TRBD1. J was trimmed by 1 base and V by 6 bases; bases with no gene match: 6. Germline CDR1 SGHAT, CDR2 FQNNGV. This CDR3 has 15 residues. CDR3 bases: TGTGCCAGCAGATTTACAGGGGGCTCGAACACTGAAGCTTTCTTT. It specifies CASRFTGGSNTEAFF. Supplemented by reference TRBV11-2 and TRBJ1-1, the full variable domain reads EAGVAQSPRYKIIEKRQSVAFWCNPISGHATLYWYQQILGQGPKLLIQFQNNGVVDDSQLPKDRFSAERLKGVDSTLKIQPAKLEDSAVYLCASRFTGGSNTEAFFGQGTRLTVV.

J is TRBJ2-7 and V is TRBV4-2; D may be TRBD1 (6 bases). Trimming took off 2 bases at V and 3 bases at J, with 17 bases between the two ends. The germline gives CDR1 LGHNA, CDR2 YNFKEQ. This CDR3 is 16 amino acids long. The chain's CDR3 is CASSQQDRSENYEQYF. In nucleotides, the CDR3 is TGTGCCAGCAGCCAACAGGACAGATCAGAAAACTACGAGCAGTACTTC.

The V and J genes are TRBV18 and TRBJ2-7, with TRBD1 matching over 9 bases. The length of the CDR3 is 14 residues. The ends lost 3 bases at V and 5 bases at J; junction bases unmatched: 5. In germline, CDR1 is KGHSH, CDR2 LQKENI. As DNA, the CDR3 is TGTGCCAGCTCACCGGGACAGGGAGGGCACGAGCAGTACTTC. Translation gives CASSPGQGGHEQYF.

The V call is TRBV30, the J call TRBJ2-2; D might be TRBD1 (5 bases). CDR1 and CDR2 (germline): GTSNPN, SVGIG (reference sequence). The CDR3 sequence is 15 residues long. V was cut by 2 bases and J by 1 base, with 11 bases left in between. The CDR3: CAWSSETENTGELFF. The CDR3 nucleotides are TGTGCCTGGAGTTCTGAGACAGAGAACACCGGGGAGCTGTTTTTT.

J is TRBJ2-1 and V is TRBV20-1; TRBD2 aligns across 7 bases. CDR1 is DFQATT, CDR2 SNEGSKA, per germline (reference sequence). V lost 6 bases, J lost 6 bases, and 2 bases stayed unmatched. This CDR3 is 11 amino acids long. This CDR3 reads CSAQRGNEQFF. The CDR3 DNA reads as TGCAGTGCCCAGCGGGGCAATGAGCAGTTCTTC.

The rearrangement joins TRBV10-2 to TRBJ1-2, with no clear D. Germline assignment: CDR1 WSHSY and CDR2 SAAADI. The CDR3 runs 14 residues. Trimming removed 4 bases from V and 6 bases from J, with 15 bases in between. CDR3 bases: TGCGCCAGCAGTGCTAGTAGCAGCGGGAATGGCTACACCTTC. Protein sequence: CASSASSSGNGYTF.

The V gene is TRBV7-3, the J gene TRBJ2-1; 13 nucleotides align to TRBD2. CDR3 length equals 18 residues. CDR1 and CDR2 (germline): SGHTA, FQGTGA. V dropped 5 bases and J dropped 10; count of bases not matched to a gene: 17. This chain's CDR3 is CASSKQPPGLAGPAEQFF. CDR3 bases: TGTGCCAGCAGCAAACAACCACCGGGACTAGCGGGGCCCGCGGAGCAGTTCTTC.

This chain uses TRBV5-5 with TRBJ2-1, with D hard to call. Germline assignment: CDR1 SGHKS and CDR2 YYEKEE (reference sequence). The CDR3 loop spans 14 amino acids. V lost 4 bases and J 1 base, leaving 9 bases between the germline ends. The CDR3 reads CASSPGGSYNEQFF. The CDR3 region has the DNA TGTGCCAGCAGCCCCGGCGGATCCTACAATGAGCAGTTCTTC.

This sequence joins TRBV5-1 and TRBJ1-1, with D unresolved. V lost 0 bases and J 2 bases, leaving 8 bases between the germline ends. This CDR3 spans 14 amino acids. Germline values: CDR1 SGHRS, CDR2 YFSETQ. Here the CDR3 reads CASSLAADNTEAFF. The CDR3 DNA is TGCGCCAGCAGCTTGGCCGCGGATAACACTGAAGCTTTCTTT.

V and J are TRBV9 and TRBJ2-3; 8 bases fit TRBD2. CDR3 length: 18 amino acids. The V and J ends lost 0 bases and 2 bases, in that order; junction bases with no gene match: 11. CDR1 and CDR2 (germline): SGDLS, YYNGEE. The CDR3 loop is CASSVEGGRGDFTDTQYF. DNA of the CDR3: TGTGCCAGCAGCGTAGAAGGAGGGCGGGGGGACTTCACAGATACGCAGTATTTT.

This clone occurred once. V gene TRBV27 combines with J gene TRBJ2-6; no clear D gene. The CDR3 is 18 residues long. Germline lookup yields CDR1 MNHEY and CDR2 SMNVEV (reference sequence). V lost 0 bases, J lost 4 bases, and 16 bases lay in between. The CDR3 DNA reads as TGTGCCAGCAGTTTATCGCGGAGCAGACTCTCGGGGGCCAACGTCCTGACTTTC. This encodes CASSLSRSRLSGANVLTF.

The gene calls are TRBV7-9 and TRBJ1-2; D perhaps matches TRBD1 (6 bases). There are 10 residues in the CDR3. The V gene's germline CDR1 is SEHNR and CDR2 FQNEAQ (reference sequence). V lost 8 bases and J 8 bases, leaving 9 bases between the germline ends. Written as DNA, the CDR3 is TGTGCCAGCGAAGGGGGAGGCTACACCTTC. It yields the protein CASEGGGYTF.

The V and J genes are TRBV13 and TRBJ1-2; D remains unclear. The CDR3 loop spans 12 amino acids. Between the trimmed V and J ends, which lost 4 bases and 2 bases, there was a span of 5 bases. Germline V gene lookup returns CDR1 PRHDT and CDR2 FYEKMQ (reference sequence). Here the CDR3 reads CASSWQNYGYTF. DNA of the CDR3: TGTGCCAGCAGCTGGCAGAACTATGGCTACACCTTC.

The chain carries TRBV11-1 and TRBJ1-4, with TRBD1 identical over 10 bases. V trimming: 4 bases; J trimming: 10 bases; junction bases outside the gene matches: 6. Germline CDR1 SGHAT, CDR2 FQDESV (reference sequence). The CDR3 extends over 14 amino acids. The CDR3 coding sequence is TGTGCCAGCAGCTCCGACAGGGGGCTCGGAAAACTGTTTTTT. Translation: CASSSDRGLGKLFF. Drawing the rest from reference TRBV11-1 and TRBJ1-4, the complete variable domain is EAEVAQSPRYKITEKSQAVAFWCDPISGHATLYWYRQILGQGPELLVQFQDESVVDDSQLPKDRFSAERLKGVDSTLKIQPAELGDSAMYLCASSSDRGLGKLFFGSGTQLSVL.

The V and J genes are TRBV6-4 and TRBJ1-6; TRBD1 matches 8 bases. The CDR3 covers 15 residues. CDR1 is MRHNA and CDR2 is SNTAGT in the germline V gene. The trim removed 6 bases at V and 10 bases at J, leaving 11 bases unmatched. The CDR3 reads CASREGQGIGSPLHF. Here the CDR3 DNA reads TGTGCCAGCAGAGAAGGACAGGGAATAGGATCACCCCTCCACTTT.

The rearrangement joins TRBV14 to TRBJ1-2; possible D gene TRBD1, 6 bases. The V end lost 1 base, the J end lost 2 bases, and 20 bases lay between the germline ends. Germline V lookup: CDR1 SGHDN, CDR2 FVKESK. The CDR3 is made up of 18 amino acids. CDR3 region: CASSQASGTTLSNYGYTF. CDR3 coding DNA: TGTGCCAGCAGCCAAGCCTCCGGGACAACCCTTAGCAACTATGGCTACACCTTC. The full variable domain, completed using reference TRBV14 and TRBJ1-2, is EAGVTQFPSHSVIEKGQTVTLRCDPISGHDNLYWYRRVMGKEIKFLLHFVKESKQDESGMPNNRFLAERTGGTYSTLKVQPAELEDSGVYFCASSQASGTTLSNYGYTFGSGTRLTVV.

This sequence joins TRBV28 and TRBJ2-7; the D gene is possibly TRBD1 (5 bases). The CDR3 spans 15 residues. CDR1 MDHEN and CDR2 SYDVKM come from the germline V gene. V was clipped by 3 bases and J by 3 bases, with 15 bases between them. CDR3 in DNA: TGTGCCAGCAGTTTGGGGCGATTCCTCGACTACGAGCAGTACTTC. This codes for CASSLGRFLDYEQYF. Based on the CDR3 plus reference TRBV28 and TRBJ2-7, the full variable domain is DVKVTQSSRYLVKRTGEKVFLECVQDMDHENMFWYRQDPGLGLRLIYFSYDVKMKEKGDIPEGYSVSREKKERFSLILESASTNQTSMYLCASSLGRFLDYEQYFGPGTRLTVT.

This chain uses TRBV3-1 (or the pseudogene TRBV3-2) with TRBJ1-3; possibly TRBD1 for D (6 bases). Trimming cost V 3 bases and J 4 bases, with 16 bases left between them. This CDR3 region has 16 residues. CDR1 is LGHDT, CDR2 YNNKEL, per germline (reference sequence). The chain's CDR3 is CASSQTRGGLGNTIYF. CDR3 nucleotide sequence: TGTGCCAGCAGCCAGACGAGGGGGGGCCTCGGAAACACCATATATTTT.

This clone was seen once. CDR3 DNA sequence: TGTGCCAGCATCCGGACAGCACAAGAGACCCAGTACTTC. This codes for CASIRTAQETQYF. This chain links TRBV9 with TRBJ2-5; weak D call: TRBD1 (6 bases). V was trimmed by 6 bases and J by 2 bases, leaving 11 bases between them. Germline V gives CDR1 SGDLS, CDR2 YYNGEE. CDR3 length equals 13 residues. The whole variable domain, remainder taken from reference TRBV9 and TRBJ2-5, is DSGVTQTPKHLITATGQRVTLRCSPRSGDLSVYWYQQSLDQGLQFLIQYYNGEERAKGNILERFSAQQFPDLHSELNLSSLELGDSALYFCASIRTAQETQYFGPGTRLLVL.

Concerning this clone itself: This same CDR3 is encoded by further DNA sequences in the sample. The CDR3 sequence is CASSPGQGANYGYTF. In nucleotides, the CDR3 is TGCGCCAGCAGCCCGGGACAGGGAGCTAACTATGGCTACACCTTC. The chain couples TRBV5-1 to TRBJ1-2; 9 bases agree with TRBD1. The V and J ends lost 4 bases and 0 bases, in that order; junction bases with no gene match: 4. The CDR3 sequence is 15 residues long. In germline, CDR1 is SGHRS, CDR2 YFSETQ.

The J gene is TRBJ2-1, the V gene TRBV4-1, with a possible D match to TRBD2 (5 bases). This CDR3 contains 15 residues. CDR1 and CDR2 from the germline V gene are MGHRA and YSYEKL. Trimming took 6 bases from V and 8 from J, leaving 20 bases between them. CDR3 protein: CASSRLNSAGDEQFF. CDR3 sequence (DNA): TGCGCCAGCAGTCGCCTAAACAGTGCCGGGGATGAGCAGTTCTTC.

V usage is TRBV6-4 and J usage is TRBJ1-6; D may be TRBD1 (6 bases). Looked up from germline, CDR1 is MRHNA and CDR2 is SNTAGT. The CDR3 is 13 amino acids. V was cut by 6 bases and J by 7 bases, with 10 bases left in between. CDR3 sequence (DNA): TGTGCCAGCAGGGCTACAGGGAATTCACCCCTCCACTTT. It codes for CASRATGNSPLHF.

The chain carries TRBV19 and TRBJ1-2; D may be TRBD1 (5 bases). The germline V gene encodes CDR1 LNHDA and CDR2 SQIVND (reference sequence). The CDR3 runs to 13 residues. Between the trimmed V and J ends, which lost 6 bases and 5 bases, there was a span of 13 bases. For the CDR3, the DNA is TGTGCCAGTAGCCTCGACAGAAGATATGGCTACACCTTC. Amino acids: CASSLDRRYGYTF.

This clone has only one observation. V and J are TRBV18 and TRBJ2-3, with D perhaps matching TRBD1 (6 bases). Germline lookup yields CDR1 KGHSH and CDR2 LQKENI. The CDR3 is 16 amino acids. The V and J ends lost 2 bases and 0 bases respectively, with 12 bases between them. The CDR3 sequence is CASSPAGTPSTDTQYF. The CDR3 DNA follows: TGTGCCAGCTCACCAGCCGGGACACCTAGCACAGATACGCAGTATTTT.

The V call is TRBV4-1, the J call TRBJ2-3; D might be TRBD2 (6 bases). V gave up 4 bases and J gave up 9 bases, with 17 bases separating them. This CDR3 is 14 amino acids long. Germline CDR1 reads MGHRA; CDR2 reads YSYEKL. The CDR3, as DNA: TGCGCCAGCAGCCGGGGGGTGTTGTTCCCGACGCAGTATTTT. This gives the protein CASSRGVLFPTQYF.

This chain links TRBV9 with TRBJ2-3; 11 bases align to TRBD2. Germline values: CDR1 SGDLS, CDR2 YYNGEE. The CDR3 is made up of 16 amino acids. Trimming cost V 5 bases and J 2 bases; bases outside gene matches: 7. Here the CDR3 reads CASSRSGGDLTDTQYF. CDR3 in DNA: TGTGCCAGCAGTCGTAGCGGGGGGGATCTCACAGATACGCAGTATTTT. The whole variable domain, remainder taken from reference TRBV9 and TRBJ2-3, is DSGVTQTPKHLITATGQRVTLRCSPRSGDLSVYWYQQSLDQGLQFLIQYYNGEERAKGNILERFSAQQFPDLHSELNLSSLELGDSALYFCASSRSGGDLTDTQYFGPGTRLTVL.

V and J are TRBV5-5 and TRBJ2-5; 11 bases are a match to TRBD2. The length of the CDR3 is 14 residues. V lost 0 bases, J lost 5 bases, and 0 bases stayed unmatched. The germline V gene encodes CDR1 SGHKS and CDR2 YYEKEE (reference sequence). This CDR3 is CASSLASGGETQYF. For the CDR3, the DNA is TGTGCCAGCAGCTTGGCTAGCGGGGGGGAGACCCAGTACTTC.

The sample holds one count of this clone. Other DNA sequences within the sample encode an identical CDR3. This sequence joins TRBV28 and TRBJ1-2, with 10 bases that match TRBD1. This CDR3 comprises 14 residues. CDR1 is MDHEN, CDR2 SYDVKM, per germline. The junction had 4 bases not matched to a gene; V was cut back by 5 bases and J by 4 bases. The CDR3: CASSPWDRGYGYTF. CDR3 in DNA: TGTGCCAGCAGTCCATGGGACAGGGGCTATGGCTACACCTTC.